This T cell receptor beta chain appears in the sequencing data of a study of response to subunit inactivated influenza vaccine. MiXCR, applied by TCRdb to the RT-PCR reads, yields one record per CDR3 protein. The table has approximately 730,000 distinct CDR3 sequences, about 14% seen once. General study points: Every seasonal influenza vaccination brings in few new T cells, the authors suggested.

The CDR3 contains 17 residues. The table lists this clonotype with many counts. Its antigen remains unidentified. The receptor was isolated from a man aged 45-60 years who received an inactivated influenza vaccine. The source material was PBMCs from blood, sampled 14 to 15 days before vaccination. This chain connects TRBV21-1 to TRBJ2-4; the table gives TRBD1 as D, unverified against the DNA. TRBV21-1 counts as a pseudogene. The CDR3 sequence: CASSKDQGSKAKNIQYF. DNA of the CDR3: TGTGCCAGCAGCAAAGATCAGGGAAGCAAAGCCAAAAACATTCAGTACTTC.